The present TCR beta chain was sequenced within a study of shared clonotypes between healthy human individuals. Findings of the study overall: Larger estimated richness was generally recorded for naive subsets relative to memory subsets.

Of note for this clone: The antigen remains undetermined.

V dropped 0 bases and J dropped 3 bases, with 10 bases sitting between them. This CDR3 is 15 amino acids long. Per germline, CDR1 SGHRS and CDR2 YFSETQ. The assay was immunoSEQ multiplex PCR, and TCRdb's table has in-frame clones only and misses some. The sample holds over a million clones, approximately 97% seen once. The sequence derives from a man aged 25-45 years in good health. The chain employs TRBV5-1 and TRBJ2-1; D is ambiguous. Source material: naive CD4+ T cells sorted from blood. Described subset: CD45RA+ positively selected. The CDR3 DNA sequence: TGCGCCAGCAGCTTGGCCACGGCAGGCTACAATGAGCAGTTCTTC. This sequence encodes CASSLATAGYNEQFF.